One and the same sample provided the 22 T cell receptor beta chains below, sequenced in a study of cytomegalovirus exposure and HLA in healthy donors. PCR amplification relied on 60 Vbeta primers (plus 13 Jbeta primers). Clones were sequenced by immunoSEQ multiplex PCR, and TCRdb holds only the in-frame ones, with some missing. In total, the table holds about 140,000 clones. The material sequenced was PBMCs. The receptors stem from a male donor in good health and CMV-seronegative.

The chain has TRBV5-8 and TRBJ1-1, with D tentatively TRBD1 (6 bases). Germline V gene data show CDR1 as SGHTS and CDR2 as YDEGEE. V was clipped by 3 bases and J by 11 bases, with 17 bases between them. The length of the CDR3 is 13 residues. The CDR3 reads CASSSQTGLAAFF. CDR3 DNA: TGTGCCAGCAGCTCACAGACAGGCCTTGCGGCTTTCTTT.

The chain couples TRBV18 to TRBJ2-1; 10 bases match TRBD2. Germline CDR1 KGHSH, CDR2 LQKENI. The CDR3 spans 15 residues. V lost 5 bases and J lost 5; bases outside the gene matches: 6. This chain's CDR3 is CASSVSGRQHNEQFF. The CDR3 DNA reads TGTGCCAGCTCAGTTAGCGGGAGGCAGCACAATGAGCAGTTCTTC.

The chain joins TRBV7-9 to TRBJ1-1, with a weak D call TRBD1 (6 bases). The ends were cut back, 4 bases at V and 7 bases at J, with 16 bases in the middle. Germline V gene lookup returns CDR1 SEHNR and CDR2 FQNEAQ (reference sequence). The CDR3 spans 14 residues. This CDR3 reads CASSSFQGFDEAFF. CDR3 nucleotide sequence: TGTGCCAGCAGCTCATTCCAGGGGTTTGATGAAGCTTTCTTT.

CDR3 in DNA: TGCAGCGTTGAAGATTCAGATGGAAGCGGCATTCAGTACTTC. This translates into CSVEDSDGSGIQYF. The genes are TRBV29-1 and TRBJ2-4; D is possibly TRBD2 (5 bases). V was trimmed by 0 bases and J by 9 bases, leaving 15 bases between them. Germline lookup yields CDR1 SQVTM and CDR2 ANQGSEA. This CDR3 has 14 amino acids.

The chain uses TRBV7-9 and TRBJ2-3; 12 bases fit TRBD2. Per the germline V gene, CDR1 is SEHNR and CDR2 is FQNEAQ (reference sequence). The CDR3 consists of 18 residues. V shed 0 bases and J 6 bases; nucleotides not matched to a gene: 10. The CDR3 is CASSLAGRLAGGADTQYF. CDR3 nucleotides: TGTGCCAGCAGCTTAGCTGGTCGGCTAGCGGGGGGGGCGGATACGCAGTATTTT. The variable domain in full, completed from reference TRBV7-9 and TRBJ2-3, reads DTGVSQNPRHKITKRGQNVTFRCDPISEHNRLYWYRQTLGQGPEFLTYFQNEAQLEKSRLLSDRFSAERPKGSFSTLEIQRTEQGDSAMYLCASSLAGRLAGGADTQYFGPGTRLTVL.

This chain joins TRBV5-6 and TRBJ2-2; a possible D gene is TRBD2 (6 bases). Trimming cost V 4 bases and J 3 bases, with 10 bases left between them. The germline CDR1 and CDR2 sequences are SGHDT and YYEEEE. There are 14 residues in the CDR3. The CDR3 sequence is CASSRGGDTGELFF. The CDR3 DNA reads as TGTGCCAGCAGCCGGGGAGGAGACACCGGGGAGCTGTTTTTT.

The gene calls are TRBV6-5 and TRBJ1-2; the match to TRBD1 covers 7 bases. There are 16 residues in the CDR3. Germline V gene data show CDR1 as MNHEY and CDR2 as SVGAGI. The J segment lost 2 bases and the V segment lost 0 bases, leaving 6 bases of the junction unmatched. The DNA of the CDR3 is TGTGCCAGCAGTTACTCTAGGGACAGAGGAAACTATGGCTACACCTTC. Amino acid sequence: CASSYSRDRGNYGYTF.

V is TRBV5-1 and J is TRBJ2-3, with TRBD1 as a possible D gene (6 bases). The germline gives CDR1 SGHRS, CDR2 YFSETQ. V was shortened by 1 base and J by 2 bases, with 14 bases between the two germline ends. The CDR3 loop spans 16 amino acids. The CDR3 DNA reads as TGCGCCAGCAGCTTGAGGGGACAATTTACCACAGATACGCAGTATTTT. This encodes CASSLRGQFTTDTQYF.

V and J are TRBV5-1 and TRBJ2-6, with unresolved D. CDR1 SGHRS and CDR2 YFSETQ come from the germline V gene. V lost 0 bases and J lost 1, with 14 bases in between. The CDR3 spans 18 residues. CDR3 nucleotide sequence: TGCGCCAGCAGCTTGGTGGCGGCCTCAATTTCTGGGGCCAACGTCCTGACTTTC. The encoded protein is CASSLVAASISGANVLTF.

The chain has TRBV18 and TRBJ1-2; D not resolved. The CDR3 totals 12 residues. The V end lost 4 bases, the J end lost 7 bases, and 10 bases lay between the germline ends. The germline gives CDR1 KGHSH, CDR2 LQKENI. The CDR3 loop reads CASSLALRGYTF. The CDR3 DNA follows: TGTGCCAGCTCACTAGCGCTTCGTGGCTACACCTTC.

This chain links TRBV5-4 with TRBJ2-7; no reliable D call. From germline, CDR1 is SGHNT and CDR2 YYREEE (reference sequence). Trimming removed 0 bases at V and 3 bases at J, with 10 bases between. The CDR3 is made up of 14 amino acids. The CDR3 DNA reads as TGTGCCAGCAGCTTGGACGGTTTATACTACGAGCAGTACTTC. Translating it yields CASSLDGLYYEQYF.

J is TRBJ1-4 and V is TRBV19; D possibly corresponds to TRBD1 (6 bases). Germline assignment: CDR1 LNHDA and CDR2 SQIVND (reference sequence). The CDR3 is made up of 14 amino acids. Trimming took 4 bases from V and 8 from J, leaving 14 bases between them. CDR3 protein: CASSTPGVAEKLFF. In nucleotides, the CDR3 is TGTGCCAGTAGTACCCCAGGGGTGGCGGAAAAACTGTTTTTT.

This sequence joins TRBV27 and TRBJ1-2, with a tentative D call TRBD1 (6 bases). Per germline, CDR1 MNHEY and CDR2 SMNVEV (reference sequence). The V end was cut by 8 bases, the J end by 3 bases, with 19 bases between. This CDR3 spans 15 amino acids. The CDR3 region has the DNA TGTGCCAGCCACCCCGTTGGGGGCGAGGACTATGGCTACACCTTC. It codes for CASHPVGGEDYGYTF.

V gene TRBV4-3 combines with J gene TRBJ1-1; the D gene is possibly TRBD1 (6 bases). CDR1 is LGHNA and CDR2 is YSLEER in the germline V gene. The CDR3 totals 16 residues. The ends were cut back, 1 base at V and 1 base at J, with 13 bases in the middle. CDR3 nucleotides: TGCGCCAGCAGCCAAGGGGGTGACAGGACGAACACTGAAGCTTTCTTT. It specifies CASSQGGDRTNTEAFF.

The rearrangement links TRBV19 to TRBJ1-2; weak D call: TRBD1 (5 bases). Germline V CDR1 and CDR2: LNHDA, SQIVND (reference sequence). CDR3 length: 14 amino acids. Trimming removed 6 bases from V and 0 bases from J, with 11 bases in between. The CDR3 loop is CASSPTAANYGYTF. CDR3 bases: TGTGCCAGTAGCCCGACAGCAGCTAACTATGGCTACACCTTC.

The V call is TRBV6-5, the J call TRBJ1-4; D unclear. The CDR3 spans 13 residues. Germline CDR1 MNHEY, CDR2 SVGAGI. Trimming pared 7 bases from V and 9 bases from J, leaving 15 bases between. The CDR3 is CASTDAAGKKLFF. DNA for the CDR3: TGTGCCAGCACTGACGCGGCGGGGAAAAAACTGTTTTTT.

V gene TRBV6-1 combines with J gene TRBJ1-5, with 7 positions matching TRBD1. The CDR3 length is 13 residues. Germline V gene lookup returns CDR1 MNHNS and CDR2 SASEGT. Trimming removed 9 bases from V and 1 base from J; junction bases left unmatched: 3. The CDR3 protein is CASRGLSNQPQHF. The CDR3 DNA sequence: TGTGCCAGTAGGGGGCTGAGCAATCAGCCCCAGCATTTT.

The gene calls are TRBV14 and TRBJ1-1, with D maybe TRBD1 (6 bases). Trimming pared 4 bases from V and 0 bases from J, leaving 15 bases between. The CDR3 loop spans 16 amino acids. Germline CDR1 reads SGHDN; CDR2 reads FVKESK. In DNA, the CDR3 is TGTGCCAGCAGCCTTTGGACCGGGACATTGAACACTGAAGCTTTCTTT. Translating gives CASSLWTGTLNTEAFF.

This chain links TRBV7-2 with TRBJ2-7; perhaps TRBD2 as D (6 bases). Germline V gene data show CDR1 as SGHTA and CDR2 as FQGNSA. The CDR3 has 12 amino acids. Trimming left V 1 base short and J 5 bases short, with 6 bases between. Here the CDR3 reads CASSLGLDEQYF. DNA for the CDR3: TGTGCCAGCAGCTTAGGACTAGACGAGCAGTACTTC.

The rearrangement uses TRBV11-2 and TRBJ1-2; D is ambiguous. The V gene's germline CDR1 is SGHAT and CDR2 FQNNGV. The CDR3 spans 15 residues. Trimming cost V 5 bases and J 8 bases, with 21 bases left between them. The CDR3 sequence: CASSASRGSPRGYTF. CDR3 in DNA: TGTGCCAGCAGCGCCTCGAGAGGGTCCCCTAGAGGCTACACCTTC.

This chain uses TRBV7-9 with TRBJ1-2, with 12 bases that match TRBD1. The V and J ends lost 5 bases and 2 bases, in that order; junction bases with no gene match: 6. The CDR3 is 16 amino acids. The germline V gene has CDR1 SEHNR and CDR2 FQNEAQ (reference sequence). DNA for the CDR3: TGTGCCAGCAGCAGGGACAGGGGGCTTACGAACTATGGCTACACCTTC. It yields the protein CASSRDRGLTNYGYTF. Using reference TRBV7-9 and TRBJ1-2 for the parts outside the CDR3, the full variable domain is DTGVSQNPRHKITKRGQNVTFRCDPISEHNRLYWYRQTLGQGPEFLTYFQNEAQLEKSRLLSDRFSAERPKGSFSTLEIQRTEQGDSAMYLCASSRDRGLTNYGYTFGSGTRLTVV.

This rearrangement joins TRBV7-8 to TRBJ2-7; D might be TRBD2 (5 bases). This CDR3 spans 14 amino acids. The V gene's germline CDR1 is SGHVS and CDR2 FQNEAQ. Between the trimmed V and J ends, which lost 1 base and 1 base, there was a span of 8 bases. Here the CDR3 DNA reads TGTGCCAGCAGCTTAGGTTCGGGGTCCTACGAGCAGTACTTC. Its protein product is CASSLGSGSYEQYF.